This TCR beta chain is from a study of CD8 T cells in ankylosing spondylitis. Broader study findings: CD8+ cells made up the disease-linked clones, which were relatively rare in peripheral blood. A TCR beta motif of fewer than ten highly homologous variants seemed to mark ankylosing spondylitis blood.

The CDR3 covers 14 residues. Trimming removed 6 bases at V and 5 bases at J, with 15 bases between. From germline, CDR1 is MNHNS and CDR2 SASEGT. Libraries of TCR beta came from quantitative 5'-RACE with molecular barcodes. MiXCR, applied by TCRdb to the 5' RACE reads, yields one record per CDR3 protein. The data hold about 240,000 distinct CDR3 sequences, with around a tenth observed a single time. This clonotype has ten or more counts. Its antigen is still unknown. This chain links TRBV6-1 with TRBJ2-3; possibly TRBD1 for D (6 bases). The clonotype originates from a male donor with ankylosing spondylitis or in good health (not recorded which). Material: blood, either unsorted or a sorted T cell fraction (not recorded which). The CDR3 region has the DNA TGTGCCAGCAGCCAGCTTCCCAGGGGAGATACGCAGTATTTT. It codes for CASSQLPRGDTQYF.